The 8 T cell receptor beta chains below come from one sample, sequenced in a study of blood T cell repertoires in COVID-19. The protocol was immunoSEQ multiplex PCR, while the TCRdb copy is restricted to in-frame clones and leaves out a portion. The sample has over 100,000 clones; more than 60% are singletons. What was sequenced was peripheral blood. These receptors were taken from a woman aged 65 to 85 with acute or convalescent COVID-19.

The CDR3 here is CASSPGTSVIYNEQFF. The CDR3 DNA sequence: TGTGCCAGCAGTCCCGGGACTAGCGTGATCTACAATGAGCAGTTCTTC. The chain is built from TRBV6-2 or TRBV6-3 and TRBJ2-1; 10 nucleotides align to TRBD2. The CDR3 loop spans 16 amino acids. Germline CDR1 is MNHEY and CDR2 is SVGEGT. With 5 bases clipped from V and 3 bases from J, the junction kept 7 bases outside the gene matches.

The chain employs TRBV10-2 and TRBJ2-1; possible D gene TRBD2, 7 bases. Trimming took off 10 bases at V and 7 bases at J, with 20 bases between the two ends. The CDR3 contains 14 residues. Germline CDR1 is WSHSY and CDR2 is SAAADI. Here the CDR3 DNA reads TGCGCCACCAGGGTCTCGGGGGGCTTGAATGAGCAGTTCTTC. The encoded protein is CATRVSGGLNEQFF.

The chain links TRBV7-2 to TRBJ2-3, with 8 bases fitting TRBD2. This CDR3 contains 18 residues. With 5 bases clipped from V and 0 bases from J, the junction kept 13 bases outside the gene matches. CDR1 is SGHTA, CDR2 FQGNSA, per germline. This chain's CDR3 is CASSPLGLVTPSTDTQYF. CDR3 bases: TGTGCCAGCAGCCCACTGGGACTAGTCACACCTAGCACAGATACGCAGTATTTT.

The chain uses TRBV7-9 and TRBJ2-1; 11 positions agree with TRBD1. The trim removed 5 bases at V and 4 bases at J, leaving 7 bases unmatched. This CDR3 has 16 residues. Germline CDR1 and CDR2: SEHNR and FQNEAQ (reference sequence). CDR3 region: CASSAWTGGAYNEQFF. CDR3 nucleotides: TGTGCCAGCAGCGCATGGACAGGGGGCGCATACAATGAGCAGTTCTTC. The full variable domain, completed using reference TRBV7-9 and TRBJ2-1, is DTGVSQNPRHKITKRGQNVTFRCDPISEHNRLYWYRQTLGQGPEFLTYFQNEAQLEKSRLLSDRFSAERPKGSFSTLEIQRTEQGDSAMYLCASSAWTGGAYNEQFFGPGTRLTVL.

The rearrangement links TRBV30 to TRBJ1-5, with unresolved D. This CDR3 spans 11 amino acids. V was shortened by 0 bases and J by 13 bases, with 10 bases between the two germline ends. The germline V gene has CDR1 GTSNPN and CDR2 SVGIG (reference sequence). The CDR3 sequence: CAWSVGSTQHF. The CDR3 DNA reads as TGTGCCTGGAGTGTCGGGTCTACTCAGCATTTT.

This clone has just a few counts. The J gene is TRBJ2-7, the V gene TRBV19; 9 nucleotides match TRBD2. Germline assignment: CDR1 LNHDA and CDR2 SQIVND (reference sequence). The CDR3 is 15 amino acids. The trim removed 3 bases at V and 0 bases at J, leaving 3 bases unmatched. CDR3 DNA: TGTGCCAGTAGTATCCGACTAGCGGCCTCCTACGAGCAGTACTTC. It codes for CASSIRLAASYEQYF. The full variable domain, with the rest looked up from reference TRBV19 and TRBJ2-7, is DGGITQSPKYLFRKEGQNVTLSCEQNLNHDAMYWYRQDPGQGLRLIYYSQIVNDFQKGDIAEGYSVSREKKESFPLTVTSAQKNPTAFYLCASSIRLAASYEQYFGPGTRLTVT.

In DNA form, the CDR3 reads TGCGCCAGCAGCTTGGTCTTGGGACAGAACACTGAAGCTTTCTTT. This gives the protein CASSLVLGQNTEAFF. This rearrangement joins TRBV5-1 to TRBJ1-1; the D gene is possibly TRBD1 (6 bases). In germline, CDR1 is SGHRS, CDR2 YFSETQ. This CDR3 spans 15 amino acids. V lost 0 bases to trimming and J lost 1 base, with 10 bases between them. The variable domain in full, with the rest retrieved from reference TRBV5-1 and TRBJ1-1, is KAGVTQTPRYLIKTRGQQVTLSCSPISGHRSVSWYQQTPGQGLQFLFEYFSETQRNKGNFPGRFSGRQFSNSRSEMNVSTLELGDSALYLCASSLVLGQNTEAFFGQGTRLTVV.

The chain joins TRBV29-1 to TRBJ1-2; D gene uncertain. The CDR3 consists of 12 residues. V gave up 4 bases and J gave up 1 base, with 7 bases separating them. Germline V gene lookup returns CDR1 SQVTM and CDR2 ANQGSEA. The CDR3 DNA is TGCAGCGTTGTCTCAGATAACTATGGCTACACCTTC. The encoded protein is CSVVSDNYGYTF.